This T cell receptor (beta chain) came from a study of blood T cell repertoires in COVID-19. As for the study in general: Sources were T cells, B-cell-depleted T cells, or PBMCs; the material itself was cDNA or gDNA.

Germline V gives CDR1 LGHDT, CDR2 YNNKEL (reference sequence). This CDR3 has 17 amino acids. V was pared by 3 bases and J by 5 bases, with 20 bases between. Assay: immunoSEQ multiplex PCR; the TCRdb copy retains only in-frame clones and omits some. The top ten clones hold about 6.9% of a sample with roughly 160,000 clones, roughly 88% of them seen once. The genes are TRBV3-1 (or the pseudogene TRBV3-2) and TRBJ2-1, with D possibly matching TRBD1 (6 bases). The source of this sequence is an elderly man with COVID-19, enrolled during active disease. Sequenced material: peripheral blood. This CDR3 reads CASSHYRQAPLNNEQFF. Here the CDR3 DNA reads TGTGCCAGCAGCCACTATAGACAGGCCCCACTAAACAATGAGCAGTTCTTC.